The 30 T cell receptor beta chains presented below share a single source sample, sequenced in a study of shared clonotypes between healthy human individuals. Only in-frame clones appear in the TCRdb table, and some are missing; sequencing was by immunoSEQ multiplex PCR. Among some 1 million clones listed, around four fifths were seen once. The specimen was memory CD4+ T cells sorted from blood. The subset: CD45RA-negative fraction. The receptors stem from a man between 18 and 35 years old in good health.

The rearrangement links TRBV18 to TRBJ2-1; TRBD2 might be the D (6 bases). Germline V gene sequence: CDR1 KGHSH, CDR2 LQKENI. The ends were cut back, 5 bases at V and 6 bases at J, with 14 bases in the middle. This CDR3 is built from 14 residues. As DNA, the CDR3 is TGTGCCAGCTCATCTACCAAGGAGGGCAATGAGCAGTTCTTC. It specifies CASSSTKEGNEQFF.

The V and J genes are TRBV27 and TRBJ2-7; 16 positions match TRBD2. The CDR3 sequence is 18 residues long. Germline loops: CDR1 MNHEY, CDR2 SMNVEV (reference sequence). V trimming: 5 bases; J trimming: 2 bases; junction bases outside the gene matches: 9. The CDR3 DNA is TGTGCCAGCAGTCCACCCTGGGGGACTAGCGGGGGGGCCTACGAGCAGTACTTC. It is translated as CASSPPWGTSGGAYEQYF.

The chain uses TRBV2 and TRBJ2-7; the match to TRBD2 covers 12 bases. The CDR3 spans 16 residues. Germline CDR1 reads SNHLY; CDR2 reads FYNNEI. V trimming: 6 bases; J trimming: 3 bases; junction bases outside the gene matches: 9. CDR3 sequence: CASRKETSGSLYEQYF. Here the CDR3 DNA reads TGTGCCAGCAGGAAAGAGACTAGCGGGAGTCTCTACGAGCAGTACTTC.

This clone was recorded a few times. The chain joins TRBV19 to TRBJ2-3; no firm D call. CDR3 length: 11 amino acids. Looked up from germline, CDR1 is LNHDA and CDR2 is SQIVND (reference sequence). Trimming took off 7 bases at V and 2 bases at J, with 4 bases between the two ends. CDR3 loop: CASTNTDTQYF. The CDR3 region has the DNA TGTGCCAGTACGAACACAGATACGCAGTATTTT.

Regarding this clone: In the same sample, other DNA sequences code for this CDR3. J is TRBJ2-5 and V is TRBV5-1; TRBD2 aligns across 8 bases. V was clipped by 1 base and J by 4 bases; unmatched bases: 0. The V gene's germline CDR1 is SGHRS and CDR2 YFSETQ. The CDR3 is 13 residues long. In DNA, the CDR3 is TGCGCCAGCAGCTTGAGCGGGGGAGAGACCCAGTACTTC. Translating it yields CASSLSGGETQYF.

This clone was picked up one time. In DNA form, the CDR3 reads TGTGCCAGTAGTATAGATCCAGCAGGGGCGAACACTGAAGCTTTCTTT. This codes for CASSIDPAGANTEAFF. The chain is built from TRBV19 and TRBJ1-1, with D possibly TRBD1 on 6 matching bases. Germline V lookup: CDR1 LNHDA, CDR2 SQIVND (reference sequence). V lost 0 bases, J lost 1 base, and 12 bases lay in between. This CDR3 is built from 16 residues.

The rearrangement joins TRBV4-1 to TRBJ1-4; D might be TRBD1 (5 bases). The germline V and J ends were trimmed by 1 base and 2 bases, with 11 bases remaining between them. The CDR3 has 16 amino acids. Germline V lookup: CDR1 MGHRA, CDR2 YSYEKL. The CDR3 bases are TGCGCCAGCAGCCAAGCCCCGACAGTTACTAATGAAAAACTGTTTTTT. Its translation: CASSQAPTVTNEKLFF.

This rearrangement joins TRBV5-6 to TRBJ1-4; 8 bases align to TRBD1. Germline assignment: CDR1 SGHDT and CDR2 YYEEEE. With 0 bases clipped from V and 5 bases from J, the junction kept 3 bases outside the gene matches. This CDR3 has 15 residues. In DNA, the CDR3 is TGTGCCAGCAGCTTGGGGACAGGGAAAAATGAAAAACTGTTTTTT. This sequence encodes CASSLGTGKNEKLFF.

This clone was picked up a small number of times. CDR3 in DNA: TGTGCCAGCAGCGGCCGAAACGAGCGGGAGACAATCACAGATACGCAGTATTTT. Encoded protein: CASSGRNERETITDTQYF. This sequence joins TRBV6-7 and TRBJ2-3; TRBD2 matches 8 bases. TRBV6-7 is classed as an ORF, of uncertain function. The CDR3 runs 18 residues. Trimming cost V 6 bases and J 2 bases; bases outside gene matches: 16.

V gene TRBV4-1 combines with J gene TRBJ2-1; 13 nucleotides match TRBD2. J gave up 7 bases and V 1 base, and 7 bases lay outside the gene matches. Germline CDR1 is MGHRA and CDR2 is YSYEKL. The CDR3 sequence is 17 residues long. The CDR3 DNA sequence: TGCGCCAGCAGCCAAGGACTAGCGGGGGGCCGGGGAAATGAGCAGTTCTTC. Translation gives CASSQGLAGGRGNEQFF.

The CDR3: CASKLGGSPAYEQYF. The CDR3 coding sequence is TGTGCCAGCAAGTTGGGGGGGAGTCCTGCCTACGAGCAGTACTTC. This chain links TRBV28 with TRBJ2-7; TRBD2 agrees at 7 bases. V shed 7 bases, J shed 2 bases, and the junction held 11 bases outside the gene matches. There are 15 residues in the CDR3. The germline V gene has CDR1 MDHEN and CDR2 SYDVKM. Looking up the rest from reference TRBV28 and TRBJ2-7 gives the full variable domain: DVKVTQSSRYLVKRTGEKVFLECVQDMDHENMFWYRQDPGLGLRLIYFSYDVKMKEKGDIPEGYSVSREKKERFSLILESASTNQTSMYLCASKLGGSPAYEQYFGPGTRLTVT.

The rearrangement joins TRBV5-1 to TRBJ2-2; the match to TRBD1 covers 7 bases. The CDR3 spans 15 residues. J lost 3 bases, V lost 4 bases, and 6 bases had no gene match. Germline V lookup: CDR1 SGHRS, CDR2 YFSETQ. The CDR3 loop reads CASSPTTGDTGELFF. For the CDR3, the DNA is TGCGCCAGCAGCCCCACCACAGGGGACACCGGGGAGCTGTTTTTT.

This clone showed up just a few times. The rearrangement links TRBV18 to TRBJ2-3, with D hard to call. The CDR3 loop spans 14 amino acids. V was clipped by 2 bases and J by 1 base, with 7 bases between them. Per the germline V gene, CDR1 is KGHSH and CDR2 is LQKENI. CDR3 amino acids: CASSPKDGTDTQYF. CDR3 DNA: TGTGCCAGCTCACCAAAGGACGGCACAGATACGCAGTATTTT. Complete variable domain (other parts from reference TRBV18 and TRBJ2-3): NAGVMQNPRHLVRRRGQEARLRCSPMKGHSHVYWYRQLPEEGLKFMVYLQKENIIDESGMPKERFSAEFPKEGPSILRIQQVVRGDSAAYFCASSPKDGTDTQYFGPGTRLTVL.

V and J are TRBV18 and TRBJ1-3; 9 bases align to TRBD1. The germline V gene encodes CDR1 KGHSH and CDR2 LQKENI. V gave up 0 bases and J gave up 2 bases; unmatched junction bases: 8. The CDR3 runs to 18 residues. The CDR3: CASSPPMGQGRTGNTIYF. The CDR3 DNA reads TGTGCCAGCTCACCACCTATGGGACAGGGAAGAACTGGAAACACCATATATTTT.

The chain is built from TRBV5-1 and TRBJ2-5; 9 bases match TRBD1. J gave up 7 bases and V 0 bases, and 4 bases lay outside the gene matches. CDR1 is SGHRS, CDR2 YFSETQ, per germline. The CDR3 is made up of 14 amino acids. The CDR3 DNA follows: TGCGCCAGCAGCTTGGGGACAGGGGACGGGACCCAGTACTTC. Amino acids: CASSLGTGDGTQYF.

The genes are TRBV6-1 and TRBJ2-7, with 9 bases lining up with TRBD1. The junction had 7 bases not matched to a gene; V was cut back by 4 bases and J by 3 bases. Germline CDR1 is MNHNS and CDR2 is SASEGT. CDR3 length equals 15 residues. Here the CDR3 DNA reads TGTGCCAGCAGTGCCCGGGACAGGGTGAGCTACGAGCAGTACTTC. The encoded protein is CASSARDRVSYEQYF.

This chain connects TRBV7-2 to TRBJ2-7; D possibly corresponds to TRBD2 (5 bases). This CDR3 is 14 amino acids long. Trimming removed 5 bases at V and 2 bases at J, with 13 bases between. Germline V gene lookup returns CDR1 SGHTA and CDR2 FQGNSA. CDR3 nucleotides: TGTGCCAGCAGCCTCCTAGGAGGCCCCTACGAGCAGTACTTC. It codes for CASSLLGGPYEQYF.

This clone appeared a single time. CDR3 protein: CATSRGGAGPDTQYF. The CDR3 coding sequence is TGTGCCACCAGCAGAGGCGGGGCAGGGCCAGATACGCAGTATTTT. V gene TRBV15 combines with J gene TRBJ2-3; possibly TRBD2 for D (6 bases). The CDR3 is 15 residues long. V was clipped by 1 base and J by 4 bases, with 12 bases between them. Germline assignment: CDR1 LNHNV and CDR2 YYDKDF (reference sequence).

The chain combines TRBV30 with TRBJ1-5, with a weak D call TRBD1 (5 bases). This CDR3 is 13 amino acids long. Trimming left V 4 bases short and J 4 bases short, with 11 bases between. Germline V gene sequence: CDR1 GTSNPN, CDR2 SVGIG (reference sequence). In nucleotides, the CDR3 is TGTGCCTGGACTACAGGTATGAATCAGCCCCAGCATTTT. This gives the protein CAWTTGMNQPQHF.

This chain joins TRBV2 and TRBJ1-2; D is possibly TRBD1 (6 bases). The V end was cut by 7 bases, the J end by 8 bases, with 26 bases between. Germline V gene data show CDR1 as SNHLY and CDR2 as FYNNEI. CDR3 length equals 16 residues. CDR3 protein: CASTTPQGRTAGGYTF. The CDR3 coding sequence is TGTGCCAGCACTACTCCACAGGGTAGGACCGCCGGAGGCTACACCTTC.

This clone came up once. This sequence joins TRBV19 and TRBJ2-7; D gene unclear. Per the germline V gene, CDR1 is LNHDA and CDR2 is SQIVND (reference sequence). V dropped 3 bases and J dropped 8 bases, with 11 bases sitting between them. The CDR3 totals 12 residues. The CDR3 region has the DNA TGTGCCAGTAGTATGCCCTGGGCCCAGCAGTACTTC. Translating it yields CASSMPWAQQYF.

This clone was recorded only once. This CDR3 is also generated by other DNA sequences in the sample. This chain uses TRBV7-2 with TRBJ2-6, with a weak D call TRBD2 (5 bases). V gave up 2 bases and J gave up 1 base, with 6 bases separating them. Germline CDR1 SGHTA, CDR2 FQGNSA. This CDR3 is built from 15 residues. This chain's CDR3 is CASSLRGSGANVLTF. In DNA form, the CDR3 reads TGTGCCAGCAGCTTAAGAGGGTCTGGGGCCAACGTCCTGACTTTC.

The chain employs TRBV19 and TRBJ1-1; D is perhaps TRBD1 (6 bases). There are 13 residues in the CDR3. Trimming shortened V by 6 bases and J by 7 bases, and 15 bases separated the two germline ends. Per the germline V gene, CDR1 is LNHDA and CDR2 is SQIVND (reference sequence). The CDR3 bases are TGTGCCAGTAGAAGAGGGGGGTCAGGTGAAGCTTTCTTT. Translation: CASRRGGSGEAFF.

The rearrangement links TRBV19 to TRBJ2-1, with D perhaps matching TRBD2 (6 bases). Between the trimmed V and J ends, which lost 4 bases and 10 bases, there was a span of 20 bases. Germline V gene lookup returns CDR1 LNHDA and CDR2 SQIVND (reference sequence). This CDR3 is 15 amino acids long. CDR3 region: CASSNRGYGGEEQFF. The CDR3 DNA reads as TGTGCCAGTAGTAATCGCGGCTACGGCGGGGAAGAGCAGTTCTTC.

The rearrangement joins TRBV28 to TRBJ1-2; tentative D call: TRBD1 (5 bases). V was pared by 1 base and J by 5 bases, with 14 bases between. The CDR3 has 15 residues. From germline, CDR1 is MDHEN and CDR2 SYDVKM. CDR3 in amino acids: CASSLSGYGGYGYTF. CDR3 in DNA: TGTGCCAGCAGTTTATCGGGGTATGGGGGTTATGGCTACACCTTC.

The chain has TRBV21-1 and TRBJ2-3; TRBD1 reflects the table's D call only, with no check against the DNA. TRBV21-1 is a pseudogene locus. The CDR3 has 17 amino acids. The CDR3, as DNA: TGTGCCAGCAGCAAAGAAGATGACACTCTTAGCACAGATACGCAGTATTTT. This codes for CASSKEDDTLSTDTQYF.

The CDR3 loop is CASSQVSWPNTGELFF. The CDR3 DNA follows: TGCGCCAGCAGCCAAGTTAGTTGGCCCAACACCGGGGAGCTGTTTTTT. This rearrangement joins TRBV4-3 to TRBJ2-2; D gene ambiguous. CDR1 is LGHNA and CDR2 is YSLEER in the germline V gene. The CDR3 contains 16 residues. Trimming took off 1 base at V and 2 bases at J, with 11 bases between the two ends.

This clone was seen only a few times. The rearrangement links TRBV5-5 to TRBJ2-3; 7 nucleotides line up with TRBD1. V shed 5 bases, J shed 4 bases, and the junction held 10 bases outside the gene matches. CDR1 SGHKS and CDR2 YYEKEE come from the germline V gene (reference sequence). This CDR3 spans 15 amino acids. The CDR3 reads CASSPDRARSDTQYF. DNA for the CDR3: TGTGCCAGCAGTCCTGACAGGGCTCGCTCAGATACGCAGTATTTT.

The chain combines TRBV18 with TRBJ2-7; no definite D call. This CDR3 contains 12 residues. Trimming shortened V by 2 bases and J by 2 bases, and 4 bases separated the two germline ends. The germline V gene encodes CDR1 KGHSH and CDR2 LQKENI. CDR3 region: CASSPTPYEQYF. The CDR3 DNA reads TGTGCCAGCTCACCAACCCCCTACGAGCAGTACTTC.

The J gene is TRBJ1-5, the V gene TRBV6-6; 7 nucleotides agree with TRBD1. V was clipped by 6 bases and J by 2 bases; unmatched bases: 7. CDR3 length equals 15 residues. Looked up from germline, CDR1 is MNHNY and CDR2 is SVGAGI (reference sequence). The CDR3 sequence: CASRQQGIGNQPQHF. In DNA, the CDR3 is TGTGCCAGCAGGCAACAGGGGATTGGCAATCAGCCCCAGCATTTT.